The clone carrying this T cell receptor (beta chain) was observed many times. The antigen remains unidentified. Germline V gives CDR1 SGHTA, CDR2 FQGNSA. This CDR3 is 16 amino acids long. The ends were cut back, 1 base at V and 9 bases at J, with 18 bases in the middle. The sample is drawn from a study of metastatic and nonmetastatic thyroid tumors. Study-wide background: Comparison of repertoires was carried out across blood and tumor or nodule tissue from malignant and benign thyroid patients. Broader study findings: It was reported that TCR beta diversity was significantly higher in malignant thyroid tumors than benign nodules, in blood and tumor.

Methods used by the authors: Variation in CDR3 across clinicopathological groups served as the basis for constructing a distant-metastasis classifier in papillary thyroid cancer. TCRdb reanalyzed the PCR reads via MiXCR. These V and J calls derive from TCRdb rather than the authors' analysis. The sample lists tens of thousands of clones; 20% were seen once. Every patient underwent thyroid surgery untreated. Sequenced: blood. The chain links TRBV7-2 to TRBJ1-4; possibly TRBD1 for D (5 bases). This sequence was found in a female donor with papillary thyroid cancer or a benign thyroid nodule (not recorded which). Some clones in this sample may be carry-over from other donors' samples. CDR3 in DNA: TGTGCCAGCAGCTTAGGGGGGTGGACCGGGGGAAAAAAACTGTTTTTT. Translation: CASSLGGWTGGKKLFF.